The entry below gives a single T cell receptor (beta chain) sequence along with its context. This clone has only one observation. No cognate antigen has been identified for it. Qualities for individual bases were not recorded, and no much larger clone is one base off. The germline V gene supplies CDR1 KGHSH and CDR2 LQKENI. For this chain, trimming is 8 bases at the V end and 6 bases at the J end, and the number of junction bases without a gene match is 9. The CDR3, from cysteine to phenylalanine, totals 14 residues. Left in the record is the CDR3 DNA by itself, 42 bases read in frame from the first base. The sample originates from a study of neoadjuvant anti-PD-1 for oral cavity cancer (dated by TCRdb to about 2021). As for the study more broadly: Before curative-intent surgical resection, most patients were given three to four biweekly doses of nivolumab at 3 mg/kg. Responders were defined as patients with complete response, partial response or stable disease by RECIST 1.1; non-responders were defined as patients with progression. Patients who did not progress were given a fourth nivolumab dose at about day 43 and had definitive surgical resection on days 50-56. A roughly 33% response rate was observed in the parent correlative cohort, in which approximately 11 patients were included.

For deep sequencing, PBMC libraries mostly used roughly 470 ng of input genomic DNA, with six replicates for each sample. TCRbeta libraries were prepared with the immunoSEQ hsTCRbeta kit according to the manufacturer's instructions. The completed libraries were mixed into a single pool at 3 nM, then sequenced with an Illumina NovaSeq 6000 S4 flow cell. The study's processing was this. The immunoSEQ Analyzer handled quality control and preprocessing of the raw data. The analysis was restricted to productive rearrangements, with each unique CDR3 amino acid sequence defining a clonotype. Repertoire clonality was estimated as the Gini-Simpson index, computed with the R package tcR. Gini indices were compared with Student's t test, and associations with tumor size change were assessed by Pearson correlation. Entries here come from immuneACCESS through TCRdb and include only in-frame sequences with V and J called. Some clones fail to appear in such tables; in the studies checked, an unresolved V gene covers under half of the shortfall, and the cause of the remainder is unknown. V, J and clone size reflect that table, while D and trimming were determined from the DNA. Present in this sample are over 10,000 clones, over 65% of which were seen just once. The ten largest clones add up to 2.4% of the sample.

The time point label for this specimen denotes: before neoadjuvant nivolumab. Patients were newly diagnosed with stage II-IVA oral cavity squamous cell carcinoma and had received no prior systemic or radiation treatment. The cohort consisted of patients with HPV-negative, locally advanced oral cavity squamous cell carcinoma. No culture maintenance or expansion was done, as the peripheral blood mononuclear cells went straight to analysis. The samples were obtained from a longitudinal correlative study of a single-arm phase II trial testing neoadjuvant nivolumab in oral cavity squamous cell carcinoma. Genomic DNA-based TCRbeta sequencing was performed on subject-matched pre- and post-treatment PBMCs and tumors from three responders and three non-responders. Peripheral blood mononuclear cells were collected before nivolumab treatment and were collected again after treatment, at the time of surgery. Genomic DNA was isolated from PBMCs using the Maxwell RSC DNA from Cells kit.

What the research found in general, with its limitations: The TCR analyses had only three patients in each response group, and the authors called for validation in larger cohorts. Higher pretreatment blood Treg/Th17 ratios correlated with higher pretreatment blood TCRbeta clonality and lower post-treatment tumor TCRbeta clonality. Within PBMCs, T cell clonality (Gini index) was significantly higher in non-responders than responders after neoadjuvant nivolumab.

The sample in question was PBMCs, obtained before nivolumab (anti-PD-1) treatment. The sequence is built from TRBV18 and TRBJ2-7; 11 bases in the middle match TRBD1. The clonotype was recovered from a person aged 35 to 85 with oral cavity squamous cell carcinoma. CDR3 loop: CASGQDRGLGEQYF. In nucleotides, the sequence is TGTGCCAGCGGGCAGGACAGGGGGCTTGGCGAGCAGTACTTC.